Following are 24 T cell receptor beta chains from one sample sequenced in a study of T-cell memory formation after mild COVID-19 (dated by TCRdb to about 2021). Library prep was done by 5' RACE. The instrument given in TCRdb is Illumina NovaSeq 6000. TCRdb's own reprocessing of the public reads used fastp at Q25 and MiXCR and kept productive beta chains. CDR3 protein duplicates are merged, each entry listing the most common genes and DNA. The sample table records about 130,000 distinct CDR3 sequences; 15% to 20% of these occur just once. The ten largest clones add up to 5% to 5.5% of the sample. Sequencing used PBMCs or a T cell subset sorted from them (not recorded which). All receptors come from a man between 18 and 29 years old who had mild COVID-19 (a few samples of this study predate the infection). The sample titles of this study are shuffled in the database, so cell type and time point are left out; the donor was told from shared clones.

The table lists this clonotype with a few counts. The chain employs TRBV7-8 and TRBJ2-7, with D possibly TRBD1 on 6 matching bases. CDR1 SGHVS and CDR2 FQNEAQ come from the germline V gene. CDR3 length: 13 amino acids. V lost 4 bases and J 7 bases, leaving 14 bases between the germline ends. This CDR3 reads CASSSNRQGEQYV. CDR3 nucleotide sequence: TGTGCCAGCAGCTCCAACCGCCAGGGGGAGCAGTACGTC.

J is TRBJ2-5 and V is TRBV5-1, with D perhaps TRBD2 (6 bases). From germline, CDR1 is SGHRS and CDR2 YFSETQ. Trimming took off 4 bases at V and 2 bases at J, with 6 bases between the two ends. The CDR3 has 12 amino acids. This CDR3 reads CASSAGQETQYF. The CDR3 bases are TGCGCCAGCAGCGCGGGACAAGAGACCCAGTACTTC.

This clonotype has more than one count but fewer than ten. The chain combines TRBV7-8 with TRBJ1-2; D gene unclear. V was pared by 4 bases and J by 4 bases, with 13 bases between. The CDR3 has 14 residues. Germline V lookup: CDR1 SGHVS, CDR2 FQNEAQ. The CDR3 DNA is TGTGCCAGCAGCTACCTGGTGGGTCCCTATGGCTACACCTTC. It yields the protein CASSYLVGPYGYTF.

This clonotype was seen only a few times. CDR3 nucleotides: TGTGCCAGCAGTAGGGACTACGGAGAGACCCAGTACTTC. It encodes CASSRDYGETQYF. The chain is built from TRBV6-2 or TRBV6-3 and TRBJ2-5; 7 bases match TRBD2. The J segment lost 4 bases and the V segment lost 5 bases, leaving 4 bases of the junction unmatched. This CDR3 has 13 residues. CDR1 MNHEY and CDR2 SVGEGT come from the germline V gene.

This clonotype was observed at least ten times. The chain recombines TRBV5-1 with TRBJ2-5; weak D call: TRBD2 (5 bases). Germline V gives CDR1 SGHRS, CDR2 YFSETQ. V shed 1 base and J shed 1 base, with 8 bases lying between them. This CDR3 comprises 14 residues. In nucleotides, the CDR3 is TGCGCCAGCAGCTTGACGGGGTTCCAAGAGACCCAGTACTTC. It codes for CASSLTGFQETQYF.

This clonotype was seen only a few times. The chain employs TRBV12-3 or TRBV12-4 and TRBJ2-2; D is unresolved. Trimming took off 6 bases at V and 12 bases at J, with 17 bases between the two ends. The CDR3 length is 13 residues. The CDR3 here is CASRDGTAEKLFF. Written as DNA, the CDR3 is TGTGCCAGCAGAGACGGTACGGCGGAGAAGCTGTTTTTT.

This clonotype was counted at least ten times. The V gene is TRBV11-2, the J gene TRBJ2-3; D unclear. Germline CDR1 is SGHAT and CDR2 is FQNNGV. The CDR3 sequence is 12 residues long. V lost 5 bases and J lost 5, with 8 bases in between. The CDR3 spells CASSLTIDTQYF. CDR3 bases: TGTGCCAGCAGCCTCACGATAGATACGCAGTATTTT.

This clonotype was counted only a few times. The V call is TRBV5-1, the J call TRBJ2-7; TRBD1 matches at 10 bases. V lost 5 bases, J lost 11 bases, and 10 bases stayed unmatched. Germline V gene lookup returns CDR1 SGHRS and CDR2 YFSETQ. The CDR3 totals 13 residues. CDR3 sequence (DNA): TGCGCCAGCAGTCCTGACAGGGGGCTTCATGAGTACGTC. This gives the protein CASSPDRGLHEYV.

The gene calls are TRBV7-2 and TRBJ2-3, with TRBD2 identical over 15 bases. The germline CDR1 and CDR2 sequences are SGHTA and FQGNSA. Germline trimming cut 9 bases from V and 5 bases from J; bases unmatched to any gene: 0. The CDR3 has 13 amino acids. In DNA form, the CDR3 reads TGTGCCAGGGGACTAGCGGGGGGAGATACGCAGTATTTT. Protein sequence: CARGLAGGDTQYF.

This clonotype was counted between two and nine times. The chain is built from TRBV6-6 and TRBJ1-1; D uncertain. V lost 0 bases and J 6 bases, leaving 17 bases between the germline ends. Germline loops: CDR1 MNHNY, CDR2 SVGAGI (reference sequence). This CDR3 region has 16 residues. The CDR3 is CASSYSRVQPRAEAFF. The CDR3 coding sequence is TGTGCCAGCAGTTACTCGAGAGTCCAGCCGAGGGCTGAAGCTTTCTTT.

This clonotype was detected ten times or more. The rearrangement joins TRBV6-5 to TRBJ2-7; D is uncertain. With 6 bases removed from V and 0 bases from J, the gap between germline ends came to 15 bases. The germline V gene encodes CDR1 MNHEY and CDR2 SVGAGI. The CDR3 has 15 amino acids. CDR3 nucleotide sequence: TGTGCCAGCAGAACCATAGGACGGTACTCCTACGAGCAGTACTTC. Translating it yields CASRTIGRYSYEQYF.

The chain is built from TRBV5-1 and TRBJ2-3; D gene unclear. Germline V lookup: CDR1 SGHRS, CDR2 YFSETQ. Trimming took off 4 bases at V and 2 bases at J, with 5 bases between the two ends. This CDR3 is built from 12 residues. CDR3 protein: CASSQHTDTQYF. CDR3 coding DNA: TGCGCCAGCAGCCAACACACAGATACGCAGTATTTT.

This clonotype has more than one count but fewer than ten. The rearrangement uses TRBV7-2 and TRBJ2-2; D is possibly TRBD2 (5 bases). Germline assignment: CDR1 SGHTA and CDR2 FQGNSA. The CDR3 covers 14 residues. V lost 4 bases, J lost 6 bases, and 12 bases lay in between. The CDR3 sequence is CASSSGMTSGELFF. CDR3 DNA sequence: TGTGCCAGCAGCTCGGGGATGACTTCCGGGGAGCTGTTTTTT.

This clonotype has just a few counts. The CDR3 here is CASGDSGAETQYF. CDR3 bases: TGTGCCAGCGGAGATAGCGGGGCGGAGACCCAGTACTTC. This chain uses TRBV2 with TRBJ2-5; TRBD2 agrees at 8 bases. After removal of 8 bases from V and 5 bases from J, the junction contained 7 bases not matched to a gene. CDR1 and CDR2 (germline): SNHLY, FYNNEI. The CDR3 has 13 residues.

The genes are TRBV4-3 and TRBJ1-5; D possibly corresponds to TRBD1 (5 bases). In germline, CDR1 is LGHNA, CDR2 YSLEER. The germline V and J ends were trimmed by 0 bases and 10 bases, with 16 bases remaining between them. The CDR3 is made up of 15 amino acids. The CDR3 DNA follows: TGCGCCAGCAGCCAAGATGCTGCAGGGAGAAGACCCCAGCATTTT. Translation: CASSQDAAGRRPQHF.

The rearrangement uses TRBV7-8 and TRBJ2-5; 10 nucleotides align to TRBD1. The CDR3 runs to 15 residues. Germline values: CDR1 SGHVS, CDR2 FQNEAQ. Trimming removed 6 bases from V and 4 bases from J; junction bases left unmatched: 8. In nucleotides, the CDR3 is TGTGCCAGCAGGCGCGGACAGGGGGACTTAGAGACCCAGTACTTC. Its translation is CASRRGQGDLETQYF.

The gene calls are TRBV5-6 and TRBJ2-1; D uncertain. The germline gives CDR1 SGHDT, CDR2 YYEEEE. Between the trimmed V and J ends, which lost 1 base and 7 bases, there was a span of 9 bases. CDR3 length: 13 residues. Written as DNA, the CDR3 is TGTGCCAGCAGCTTGTCCGGTTGGAATGAGCAGTTCTTC. Its translation: CASSLSGWNEQFF.

The chain employs TRBV9 and TRBJ1-1, with D tentatively TRBD1 (5 bases). The CDR3 spans 13 residues. Trimming shortened V by 2 bases and J by 3 bases, and 8 bases separated the two germline ends. Per the germline V gene, CDR1 is SGDLS and CDR2 is YYNGEE. CDR3 nucleotide sequence: TGTGCCAGCAGCGTCCGGGGGGACACTGAAGCTTTCTTT. It encodes CASSVRGDTEAFF.

This chain connects TRBV2 to TRBJ2-7; D possibly corresponds to TRBD1 (6 bases). The CDR3 covers 13 residues. Germline V gives CDR1 SNHLY, CDR2 FYNNEI. The V and J ends lost 1 base and 4 bases respectively, with 8 bases between them. CDR3 nucleotides: TGTGCCAGCAGTGAAGACAGGGAGTACGAGCAGTACGTC. It codes for CASSEDREYEQYV.

This clonotype was counted many times. V gene TRBV12-3 or TRBV12-4 combines with J gene TRBJ2-1; D is tentatively TRBD1 or TRBD2 (7 bases each). Trimming shortened V by 2 bases and J by 7 bases, and 15 bases separated the two germline ends. This CDR3 spans 15 amino acids. This chain's CDR3 is CASSLRRGGRNEQFF. DNA of the CDR3: TGTGCCAGCAGTTTACGCAGGGGGGGCCGTAATGAGCAGTTCTTC.

This clonotype was seen a handful of times. This chain connects TRBV27 to TRBJ2-1, with TRBD2 identical over 15 bases. The germline gives CDR1 MNHEY, CDR2 SMNVEV (reference sequence). V gave up 8 bases and J gave up 8 bases; unmatched junction bases: 1. This CDR3 is 13 amino acids long. CDR3 sequence (DNA): TGTGCCAGCGGACTAGCGGGGGGGGATGAGCAGTTCTTC. This translates into CASGLAGGDEQFF.

A few counts support this clonotype. This sequence joins TRBV7-2 and TRBJ2-3, with D possibly matching TRBD2 (5 bases). The CDR3 runs 13 residues. Trimming shortened V by 1 base and J by 5 bases, and 7 bases separated the two germline ends. Looked up from germline, CDR1 is SGHTA and CDR2 is FQGNSA. The DNA for the CDR3 is TGTGCCAGCAGCTTAGGCGAGGGAGATACGCAGTATTTT. Its protein is CASSLGEGDTQYF.

The rearrangement joins TRBV7-2 to TRBJ2-3; D unresolved. The germline V gene has CDR1 SGHTA and CDR2 FQGNSA. The CDR3 covers 15 residues. The germline V and J ends were trimmed by 5 bases and 8 bases, with 20 bases remaining between them. The CDR3 nucleotides are TGTGCCAGCAGCACGACACCGGGCCCCATGGCTACGCAGTATTTT. Its translation: CASSTTPGPMATQYF. The full variable domain, completed using reference TRBV7-2 and TRBJ2-3, is GAGVSQSPSNKVTEKGKDVELRCDPISGHTALYWYRQSLGQGLEFLIYFQGNSAPDKSGLPSDRFSAERTGGSVSTLTIQRTQQEDSAVYLCASSTTPGPMATQYFGPGTRLTVL.

The CDR3 here is CASVQGGTDTQYF. The CDR3 DNA sequence: TGTGCCAGCGTCCAGGGGGGCACAGATACGCAGTATTTT. V is TRBV12-3 or TRBV12-4 and J is TRBJ2-3, with TRBD1 matching over 7 bases. CDR3 length: 13 residues. Trimming cost V 8 bases and J 1 base; bases outside gene matches: 3.